A selection of T cell receptor beta chains follows, all from one sample in a study of siplizumab effects on memory and regulatory T cells. The data were produced by immunoSEQ multiplex PCR, yet TCRdb's version contains in-frame clones alone and is incomplete. In the table there are around 100,000 clones, about 93% of which are singletons. The sample comprised Tregs sorted from blood. The receptors stem from a human donor in good health. CDR3s include the opening cysteine and the closing phenylalanine or tryptophan. Fields, in order: V gene, D gene, clone size, J gene, CDR3 DNA, CDR3 protein. D genes are given only for firm matches. Only some rows state a clone size, as once, few, many or a class for expanded clones.

TRBV27	TRBD2	-	TRBJ2-5	TGTGCCAGCAGCCCGGGACTAGCGGGAGAGACCCAGTACTTC	CASSPGLAGETQYF
TRBV27	TRBD1	-	TRBJ1-5	TGTGCCAGCAGTTTATTGGACAGGGGTTGGCAGCCCCAGCATTTT	CASSLLDRGWQPQHF
TRBV2	-	once	TRBJ2-1	TGTGCCAGCAGCTCTGAACCGGGTGGGAGCTCCTACAATGAGCAGTTCTTC	CASSSEPGGSSYNEQFF
TRBV11-2	-	once	TRBJ1-5	TGTGCCAGCAGCTTAGTTGGTGGGCCCCAGCATTTT	CASSLVGGPQHF
TRBV19	-	-	TRBJ1-5	TGTGCCAGTAGTAGACGGGGACGCGATCAGCCCCAGCATTTT	CASSRRGRDQPQHF
TRBV27	-	-	TRBJ1-4	TGTGCCAGCAGTTTAAAGGGGGGGCGCGAAAAACTGTTTTTT	CASSLKGGREKLFF
TRBV28	-	-	TRBJ1-1	TGTGCCAGCAGCCCACGATGGACTGAAGCTTTCTTT	CASSPRWTEAFF
TRBV11-3	-	-	TRBJ2-2	TGTGCCAGCAGCCCGCGACCGCCTCCCGGGGAGCTGTTTTTT	CASSPRPPPGELFF
TRBV6-6	TRBD1	once	TRBJ1-2	TGTGGTCTGCGGACAGGCGTTTCTAACTATGGCTACACCTTC	CGLRTGVSNYGYTF
TRBV18	-	-	TRBJ2-2	TGTGCCAGCTCAACATGGACAGACGCGAACACCGGGGAGCTGTTTTTT	CASSTWTDANTGELFF
TRBV11-3	TRBD1	-	TRBJ1-1	TGTGCCAGCAGCCAAGGACAGGCGGCCACTGAAGCTTTCTTT	CASSQGQAATEAFF
TRBV30	TRBD2	-	TRBJ2-5	TGTGCCTGGAAAATAGGGACTAGCGGGCAAGAGACCCAGTACTTC	CAWKIGTSGQETQYF
TRBV19	TRBD1	-	TRBJ1-5	TGTGCCAGTAGTATAGATTGGGACAGAGGGCAGCATTTT	CASSIDWDRGQHF
TRBV10-3	-	-	TRBJ1-2	TGTGCCATCAGTGGCGCAGGAATACTAAACTATGGCTACACCTTC	CAISGAGILNYGYTF
TRBV29-1	-	-	TRBJ1-1	TGCAGCGTTGAGAAAGGCAGGGCGCAACCTGAAGCTTTCTTT	CSVEKGRAQPEAFF
TRBV6-5	-	-	TRBJ1-1	TGTGCCAGCAGTTACTCCTTGGACACTGAAGCTTTCTTT	CASSYSLDTEAFF
TRBV9	-	once	TRBJ2-4	TGTGCCAGCAGCGGGGACTCGGGGGTCCCGGGAGCCAAAAACATTCAGTACTTC	CASSGDSGVPGAKNIQYF
TRBV30	-	-	TRBJ1-2	TGTGCCTGGAGTGTACTTGGAAATCGGTATGGCTACACCTTC	CAWSVLGNRYGYTF
TRBV14	-	-	TRBJ1-4	TGTGCCAGCAGCCTCAGGACAACTAATGAAAAACTGTTTTTT	CASSLRTTNEKLFF
TRBV7-9	-	-	TRBJ1-1	TGTGCCAGCAGCTTAGAGACATCCAACACTGAAGCTTTCTTT	CASSLETSNTEAFF
TRBV9	-	-	TRBJ2-3	TGTGCCAGCAGCGTAGTGGACCGGGGGACCGAGTATTTT	CASSVVDRGTEYF
TRBV4-1	TRBD2	-	TRBJ2-5	TGCGCCAGCAGCCGAGGGTCTAGCGGGAGTTACCGAGAGACCCAGTACTTC	CASSRGSSGSYRETQYF
TRBV15	TRBD2	-	TRBJ2-3	TGTGCCACCAGCTTAGCGGGAACAGATACGCAGTATTTT	CATSLAGTDTQYF
TRBV5-1	-	-	TRBJ1-2	TGCGCCAGCAGCTTGACAAATCCCGATCGCGGGGGCGATGGCTACACCTTC	CASSLTNPDRGGDGYTF
TRBV5-1	-	-	TRBJ2-7	TGCGCCAGCAGCTTGGAGTCCACAGGGTACGAGCAGTACTTC	CASSLESTGYEQYF
TRBV10-3	-	-	TRBJ1-3	TGTGCCATTTCCCCCCAGGGGCCAACCTCTGGAAACACCATATATTTT	CAISPQGPTSGNTIYF
TRBV9	-	-	TRBJ2-2	TGTGCCAGCACCTATTATCAAACCGGCACCGGGGAGCTGTTTTTT	CASTYYQTGTGELFF
TRBV29-1	-	-	TRBJ2-2	TGCAGCGCCCGGGACACCGGGGAGCTGTTTTTT	CSARDTGELFF
TRBV5-4	-	-	TRBJ2-1	TGTGCCAGCAGCTCTGGAACCAGCGGGCACAATGAGCAGTTCTTC	CASSSGTSGHNEQFF
TRBV6-1	TRBD1	-	TRBJ1-5	TGTGCCAGCAGTGTGTCCGGGACAGCCTATCAGCCCCAGCATTTT	CASSVSGTAYQPQHF
TRBV4-2	-	-	TRBJ2-3	TGTGCCAGCAGCCAAACCCGCGCTACTGGAAGCACAGATACGCAGTATTTT	CASSQTRATGSTDTQYF
TRBV7-2	-	-	TRBJ2-2	TGTGCCAGCAGCCGGAAATCGGGGTCAAACGGGGAGCTGTTTTTT	CASSRKSGSNGELFF
TRBV4-2	-	-	TRBJ2-3	TGTGCCAGCAGCCAAGATGGCGGGGGCACAGATACGCAGTATTTT	CASSQDGGGTDTQYF
TRBV10-3	-	once	TRBJ2-3	TGTGCCATCGGGGAACCTAGCACAGATACGCAGTATTTT	CAIGEPSTDTQYF
TRBV19	TRBD1	-	TRBJ2-7	TGTGCCAGTTCTCTACAGGGGACCTACGAGCAGTACTTC	CASSLQGTYEQYF
TRBV4-2	-	-	TRBJ1-2	TGTGCCAGCAGCCCTCTATGGAGGGGGAGGGACTATGGCTACACCTTC	CASSPLWRGRDYGYTF
TRBV9	-	-	TRBJ2-5	TGTGCCAGCAGCGTCTACGGGGAGACCCAGTACTTC	CASSVYGETQYF
TRBV7-8	TRBD1	-	TRBJ2-3	TGTGCCACCGCTGGACAGGCGAGCACAGATACGCAGTATTTT	CATAGQASTDTQYF
TRBV7-9	-	-	TRBJ1-1	TGTGCCAGCAGCTCCAGGGTTCCGGACACTGAAGCTTTCTTT	CASSSRVPDTEAFF
TRBV19	TRBD1	-	TRBJ1-2	TGTGCCAGTAGTGCGCTCGACAGGGTCGGATCGGCCTCTAGGGGCTACACCTTC	CASSALDRVGSASRGYTF
TRBV27	TRBD1	-	TRBJ1-6	TGTGCCAGCAGACGGGACAGGCTAGCATCCTATAATTCACCCCTCCACTTT	CASRRDRLASYNSPLHF
TRBV6-1	TRBD1	once	TRBJ2-7	TGTGCCAGCAGGGGACAGAGCTCCTACGAGCAGTACTTC	CASRGQSSYEQYF
TRBV9	TRBD2	-	TRBJ2-1	TGTGCCAGCAGCGTAAGGGCTAGCGGGAACAATGAGCAGTTCTTC	CASSVRASGNNEQFF
TRBV18	-	-	TRBJ1-1	TGTGCCAGCTCACCAGGGCCCTTTGCGACGACTGAAGCTTTCTTT	CASSPGPFATTEAFF
TRBV19	-	once	TRBJ2-4	TGTGCCTCCCAGGGGGGGGTGTGGGCCAAAAACATTCAGTACTTC	CASQGGVWAKNIQYF
TRBV2	-	-	TRBJ1-5	TGTGCCAGCAGTGTGGGGAATCCCTTTAACCAGCCCCAGCATTTT	CASSVGNPFNQPQHF
TRBV14	TRBD2	-	TRBJ2-7	TGTGCCAGCAGCCGGATCGGACTAGCGGGAGCCGGTGAGCAGTACTTC	CASSRIGLAGAGEQYF
TRBV10-3	-	-	TRBJ1-2	TGTGCCATCAGTGAGTTAGACCGGGTCCTGCGGGGTGGCTACACCTTC	CAISELDRVLRGGYTF
TRBV2	-	-	TRBJ2-2	TGTGCCAGCAGTGTCAAGGGGCGGGCCGGGGAGCTGTTTTTT	CASSVKGRAGELFF
TRBV6-5	TRBD1	-	TRBJ1-4	TGTGCCAGCAGGGTCCAGGGGGGAGATGAAAAACTGTTTTTT	CASRVQGGDEKLFF
TRBV6-5	-	-	TRBJ1-2	TGTGCCAGCACCGGGGCTTATTTTGATGGCTACACCTTC	CASTGAYFDGYTF
TRBV6-6	-	-	TRBJ2-7	TGTGCCGCCGCCCCCCAGCGGGCTTACGAGCAGTACTTC	CAAAPQRAYEQYF
TRBV5-4	-	-	TRBJ2-7	TGTGCCAGCAGCCCTAAGGGAGAGGGTCCCTCCTACGAGCAGTACTTC	CASSPKGEGPSYEQYF